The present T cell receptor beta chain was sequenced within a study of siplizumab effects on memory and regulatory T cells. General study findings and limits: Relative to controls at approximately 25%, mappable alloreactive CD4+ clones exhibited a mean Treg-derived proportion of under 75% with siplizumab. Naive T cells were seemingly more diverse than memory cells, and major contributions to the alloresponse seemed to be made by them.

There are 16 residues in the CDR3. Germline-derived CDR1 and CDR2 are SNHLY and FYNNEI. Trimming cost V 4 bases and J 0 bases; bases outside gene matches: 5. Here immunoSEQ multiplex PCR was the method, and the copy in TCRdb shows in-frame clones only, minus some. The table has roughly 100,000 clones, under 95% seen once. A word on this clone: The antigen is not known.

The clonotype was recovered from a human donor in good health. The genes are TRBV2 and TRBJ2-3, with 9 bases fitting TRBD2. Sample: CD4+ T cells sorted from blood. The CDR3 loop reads CASSATSGTSTDTQYF. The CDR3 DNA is TGTGCCAGCAGTGCGACTAGCGGTACTAGCACAGATACGCAGTATTTT.